This TCR beta chain was documented in a study of blood T cell repertoires in COVID-19. In the study overall: T cells, B-cell-depleted T cells, or PBMCs supplied cDNA or gDNA.

Data came from immunoSEQ multiplex PCR; TCRdb stores just in-frame clones and leaves some out. The sample yields about 140,000 clones, about 86% seen once. With 3 bases clipped from V and 1 base from J, the junction kept 5 bases outside the gene matches. The CDR3 has 16 amino acids. Germline values: CDR1 MNHNS, CDR2 SASEGT. The chain is built from TRBV6-1 and TRBJ1-5; 8 bases agree with TRBD1. The TCR was taken from a woman aged 55-75 years with acute or convalescent COVID-19. The sequenced sample consisted of peripheral blood. This CDR3 reads CASSDRGRVSNQPQHF. CDR3 nucleotide sequence: TGTGCCAGCAGTGACAGGGGGCGCGTGAGCAATCAGCCCCAGCATTTT.